The subject of this entry is one TCR beta chain. With 1 base removed from V and 4 bases from J, the gap between germline ends came to 13 bases. Germline lookup yields CDR1 SGHVS and CDR2 FNYEAQ. This CDR3 is built from 15 residues. It was at deep level that the assay was run. Produced via immunoSEQ multiplex PCR; TCRdb's table is partial and in-frame only. Of some 1 million clones in the sample, about 77% are singletons; the top ten hold around 1.4%. The sample originates from a study of shared clonotypes between healthy human individuals. Overall study context: CD4 naive and memory got three plates each, CD8 naive two, CD8 memory one.

Splitting the CD4+ cells yielded a CD45RA+ naive subset and a CD45RA-negative memory subset. The origin of this receptor is a man younger than 35 in good health. Sequencing was done on a sample of memory CD4+ T cells sorted from blood. Subset in this sample: CD45RA-negative fraction. The rearrangement uses TRBV7-6 and TRBJ1-1, with no clear D. CDR3 in amino acids: CASSLGERVGTEAFF. The CDR3 nucleotides are TGTGCCAGCAGCTTAGGGGAACGGGTCGGCACTGAAGCTTTCTTT.